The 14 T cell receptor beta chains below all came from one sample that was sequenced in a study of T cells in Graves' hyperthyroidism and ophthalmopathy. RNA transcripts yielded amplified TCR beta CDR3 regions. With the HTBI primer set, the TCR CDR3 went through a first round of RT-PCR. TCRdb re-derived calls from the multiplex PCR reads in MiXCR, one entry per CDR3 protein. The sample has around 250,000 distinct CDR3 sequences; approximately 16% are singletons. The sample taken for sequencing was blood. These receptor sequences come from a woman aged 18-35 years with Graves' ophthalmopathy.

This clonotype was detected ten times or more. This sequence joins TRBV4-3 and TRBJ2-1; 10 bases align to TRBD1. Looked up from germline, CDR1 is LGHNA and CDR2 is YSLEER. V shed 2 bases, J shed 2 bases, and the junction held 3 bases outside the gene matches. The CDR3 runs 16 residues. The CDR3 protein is CASSQLGQGTYNEQFF. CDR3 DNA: TGCGCCAGCAGCCAACTGGGACAGGGGACCTACAATGAGCAGTTCTTC.

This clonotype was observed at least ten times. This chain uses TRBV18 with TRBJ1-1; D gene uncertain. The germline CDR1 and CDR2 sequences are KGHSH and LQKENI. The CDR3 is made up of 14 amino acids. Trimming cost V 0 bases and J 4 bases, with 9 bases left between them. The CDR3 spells CASSPPGYGTEAFF. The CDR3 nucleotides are TGTGCCAGCTCACCACCGGGTTACGGCACTGAAGCTTTCTTT.

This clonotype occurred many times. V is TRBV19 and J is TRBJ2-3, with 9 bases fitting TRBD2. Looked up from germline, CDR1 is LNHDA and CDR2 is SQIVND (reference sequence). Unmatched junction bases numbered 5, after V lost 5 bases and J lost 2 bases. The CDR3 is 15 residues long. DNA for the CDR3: TGTGCCAGTAGTCCCCTAGCGGGATACACAGATACGCAGTATTTT. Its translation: CASSPLAGYTDTQYF.

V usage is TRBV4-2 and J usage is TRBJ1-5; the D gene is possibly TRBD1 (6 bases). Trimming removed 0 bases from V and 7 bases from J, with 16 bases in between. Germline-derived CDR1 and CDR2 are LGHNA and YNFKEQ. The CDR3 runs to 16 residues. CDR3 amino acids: CASSQDFFRGGQPQHF. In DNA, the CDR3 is TGTGCCAGCAGCCAAGACTTCTTCAGGGGTGGGCAGCCCCAGCATTTT.

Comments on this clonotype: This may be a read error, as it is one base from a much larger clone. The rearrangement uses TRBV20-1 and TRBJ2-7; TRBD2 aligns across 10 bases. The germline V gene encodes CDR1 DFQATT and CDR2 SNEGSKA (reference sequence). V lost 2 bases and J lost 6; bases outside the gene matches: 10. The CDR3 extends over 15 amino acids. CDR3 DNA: TGCAGTGCTAGAAACCCTAGCGGGGGTATCTGCGAGCAGTACTTC. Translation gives CSARNPSGGICEQYF.

CDR3 loop: CASSLVSGAYNEQFF. CDR3 DNA sequence: TGTGCCAGCAGCTTAGTGAGCGGAGCTTACAATGAGCAGTTCTTC. V is TRBV11-2 and J is TRBJ2-1, with D possibly matching TRBD2 (5 bases). This CDR3 is built from 15 residues. The V gene's germline CDR1 is SGHAT and CDR2 FQNNGV. V was pared by 1 base and J by 4 bases, with 11 bases between. Using reference TRBV11-2 and TRBJ2-1 for the parts outside the CDR3, the full variable domain is EAGVAQSPRYKIIEKRQSVAFWCNPISGHATLYWYQQILGQGPKLLIQFQNNGVVDDSQLPKDRFSAERLKGVDSTLKIQPAKLEDSAVYLCASSLVSGAYNEQFFGPGTRLTVL.

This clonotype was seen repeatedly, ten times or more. CDR3: CATSEGLAGGLSYNEQFF. CDR3 coding DNA: TGTGCCACCAGTGAGGGACTAGCGGGGGGCCTCTCCTACAATGAGCAGTTCTTC. The J gene is TRBJ2-1, the V gene TRBV24-1; 15 bases agree with TRBD2. Germline lookup yields CDR1 KGHDR and CDR2 SFDVKD. Trimming cost V 4 bases and J 0 bases; bases outside gene matches: 3. The CDR3 extends over 18 amino acids.

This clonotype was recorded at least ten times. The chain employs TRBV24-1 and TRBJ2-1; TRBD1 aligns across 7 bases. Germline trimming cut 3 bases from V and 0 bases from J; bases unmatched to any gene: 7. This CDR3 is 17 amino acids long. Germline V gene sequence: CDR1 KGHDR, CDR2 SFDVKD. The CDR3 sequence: CATSDRGHRGSYNEQFF. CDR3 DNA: TGTGCCACCAGTGATAGGGGGCACAGGGGCTCCTACAATGAGCAGTTCTTC.

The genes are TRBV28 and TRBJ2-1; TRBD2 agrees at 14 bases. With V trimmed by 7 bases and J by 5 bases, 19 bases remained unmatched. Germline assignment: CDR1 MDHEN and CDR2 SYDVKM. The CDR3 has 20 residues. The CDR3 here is CASNPTVRTSGRLPNNEQFF. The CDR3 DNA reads TGTGCCAGCAACCCAACGGTGAGGACTAGCGGGAGGTTGCCGAACAATGAGCAGTTCTTC.

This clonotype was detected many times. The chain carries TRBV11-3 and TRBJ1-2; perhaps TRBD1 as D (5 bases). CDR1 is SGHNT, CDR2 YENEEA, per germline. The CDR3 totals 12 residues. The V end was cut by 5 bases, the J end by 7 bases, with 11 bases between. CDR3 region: CASSQGVFGYTF. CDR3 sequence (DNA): TGTGCCAGCAGCCAGGGAGTCTTTGGCTACACCTTC.

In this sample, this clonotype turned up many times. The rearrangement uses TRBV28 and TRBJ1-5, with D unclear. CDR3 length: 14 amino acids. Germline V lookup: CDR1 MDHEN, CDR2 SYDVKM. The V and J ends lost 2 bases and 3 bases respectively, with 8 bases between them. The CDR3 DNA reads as TGTGCCAGCAGTTTAGGGCAGCCCAATCAGCCCCAGCATTTT. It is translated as CASSLGQPNQPQHF.

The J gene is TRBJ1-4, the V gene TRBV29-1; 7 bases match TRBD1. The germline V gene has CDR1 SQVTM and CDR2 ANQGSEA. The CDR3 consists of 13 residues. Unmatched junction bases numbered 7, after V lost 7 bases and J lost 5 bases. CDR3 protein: CSAGQALNEKLFF. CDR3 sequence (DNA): TGCAGCGCTGGACAGGCGCTAAATGAAAAACTGTTTTTT.

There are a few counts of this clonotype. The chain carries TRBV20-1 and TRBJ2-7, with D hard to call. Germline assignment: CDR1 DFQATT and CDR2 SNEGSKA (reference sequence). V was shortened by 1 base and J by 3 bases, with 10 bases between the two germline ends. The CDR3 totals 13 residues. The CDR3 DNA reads TGCAGTGCTAGAGTGTGGGGATACTACGAGCAGTACTTC. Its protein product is CSARVWGYYEQYF.

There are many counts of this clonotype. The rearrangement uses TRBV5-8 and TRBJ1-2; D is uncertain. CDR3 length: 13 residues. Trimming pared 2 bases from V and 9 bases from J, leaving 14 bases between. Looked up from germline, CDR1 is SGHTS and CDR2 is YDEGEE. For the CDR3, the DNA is TGTGCCAGCAGCTTAAAACGTGGTGGTAGCTACACCTTC. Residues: CASSLKRGGSYTF.